Presented here are 17 T cell receptor beta chains from one specimen sequenced in a study of T cells after yellow fever vaccination. TCRdb re-called the 5' RACE reads with MiXCR, one entry per CDR3 protein. The sample includes 450,000 to 600,000 distinct CDR3 sequences, approximately 13% of them seen just once. The sequenced sample was PBMCs, obtained on the day of the yellow fever booster vaccination. The origin of the receptors is a man aged 25 to 40 who received the YFV17D yellow fever vaccine.

In this sample, this clonotype turned up a few times. The chain carries TRBV29-1 and TRBJ2-7; D perhaps matches TRBD1 (5 bases). The V gene lost 0 bases and the J gene lost 3 bases, with 9 bases spanning the gap. The CDR3 contains 13 residues. Germline V gene lookup returns CDR1 SQVTM and CDR2 ANQGSEA. The CDR3, as DNA: TGCAGCGTTGAAGAGTCTGACAGCTACGAGCAGTACTTC. Its translation: CSVEESDSYEQYF.

This clonotype was counted a few times. This chain joins TRBV7-9 and TRBJ2-5; TRBD1 aligns across 7 bases. Germline CDR1 and CDR2: SEHNR and FQNEAQ (reference sequence). V was clipped by 0 bases and J by 4 bases; unmatched bases: 2. This CDR3 spans 14 amino acids. CDR3 DNA: TGTGCCAGCAGCTTAGCACAGGGGCCAGAGACCCAGTACTTC. Translation: CASSLAQGPETQYF. Using reference TRBV7-9 and TRBJ2-5 for the parts outside the CDR3, the full variable domain is DTGVSQNPRHKITKRGQNVTFRCDPISEHNRLYWYRQTLGQGPEFLTYFQNEAQLEKSRLLSDRFSAERPKGSFSTLEIQRTEQGDSAMYLCASSLAQGPETQYFGPGTRLLVL.

The chain couples TRBV2 to TRBJ2-2; 13 bases map to TRBD2. Germline CDR1 reads SNHLY; CDR2 reads FYNNEI. This CDR3 has 16 amino acids. The V gene end was trimmed by 2 bases and the J gene end by 12 bases; junction bases not matched to a gene: 9. CDR3 DNA: TGTGCCAGCAGTGAAATTTGGACTAGCGGGAGAGTTAAGCTGTTTTTT. Its translation is CASSEIWTSGRVKLFF.

This chain uses TRBV7-2 with TRBJ2-7; TRBD1 or TRBD2 may be the D gene (7 bases each). The V and J ends lost 6 bases and 4 bases respectively, with 16 bases between them. CDR3 length: 14 residues. Germline-derived CDR1 and CDR2 are SGHTA and FQGNSA. The CDR3 protein is CASRAGQQNYEQYF. The DNA of the CDR3 is TGTGCCAGCAGAGCGGGACAGCAAAATTACGAGCAGTACTTC.

This clonotype was found a few times. This chain uses TRBV29-1 with TRBJ1-2; D is unclear. The V gene lost 7 bases and the J gene lost 4 bases, with 16 bases spanning the gap. In germline, CDR1 is SQVTM, CDR2 ANQGSEA. This CDR3 is built from 13 residues. CDR3 region: CSGLMSTSYGYTF. CDR3 in DNA: TGCAGCGGCCTAATGAGTACCTCCTATGGCTACACCTTC.

This clonotype has only a few counts. The chain couples TRBV20-1 to TRBJ2-3, with 7 bases aligning to TRBD2. Germline V CDR1 and CDR2: DFQATT, SNEGSKA (reference sequence). The V and J ends lost 0 bases and 4 bases, in that order; junction bases with no gene match: 13. CDR3 length: 17 residues. For the CDR3, the DNA is TGCAGTGCTAGAGATGTCGCTAGCGGTTCCATCTCAGATACGCAGTATTTT. This codes for CSARDVASGSISDTQYF.

This sequence joins TRBV5-1 and TRBJ2-3; TRBD2 agrees at 14 bases. The CDR3 is made up of 18 amino acids. V lost 3 bases, J lost 3 bases, and 9 bases stayed unmatched. From germline, CDR1 is SGHRS and CDR2 YFSETQ. The CDR3 reads CASSSLTSGRASTDTQYF. The CDR3 DNA follows: TGCGCCAGCAGCTCCTTGACTAGCGGGAGGGCCTCGACAGATACGCAGTATTTT.

The rearrangement uses TRBV12-3 or TRBV12-4 and TRBJ2-7, with D possibly being TRBD1 or TRBD2 (5 bases each). Trimming shortened V by 6 bases and J by 7 bases, and 16 bases separated the two germline ends. The CDR3 consists of 13 residues. The DNA of the CDR3 is TGTGCCAGCAGCCGAGGGGCTGGTTTGGAGCAGTACTTC. Its translation is CASSRGAGLEQYF.

The chain combines TRBV3-1 with TRBJ2-2; 8 bases match TRBD1. The CDR3 consists of 15 residues. V was pared by 0 bases and J by 7 bases, with 4 bases of the junction left unmatched. The germline gives CDR1 LGHDT, CDR2 YNNKEL (reference sequence). CDR3 loop: CASSQEQGAIGELFF. The CDR3 DNA reads as TGTGCCAGCAGCCAAGAGCAGGGGGCGATCGGGGAGCTGTTTTTT.

This chain connects TRBV29-1 to TRBJ2-5; maybe TRBD1 (6 bases). V gave up 2 bases and J gave up 2 bases, with 6 bases separating them. The germline V gene encodes CDR1 SQVTM and CDR2 ANQGSEA. There are 12 residues in the CDR3. CDR3 DNA sequence: TGCAGCGTTGAAAGGGGGCAAGAGACCCAGTACTTC. Protein sequence: CSVERGQETQYF.

A single count supports this clonotype. The chain recombines TRBV12-3 or TRBV12-4 with TRBJ2-7; D uncertain. The CDR3 is 12 amino acids. V was shortened by 10 bases and J by 0 bases, with 10 bases between the two germline ends. The CDR3 here is CATHTSSYEQYF. DNA of the CDR3: TGTGCCACCCATACCTCCTCCTACGAGCAGTACTTC.

This clonotype has a handful of counts. V usage is TRBV12-3 or TRBV12-4 and J usage is TRBJ2-7, with 7 bases aligning to TRBD2. The junction had 8 bases not matched to a gene; V was cut back by 7 bases and J by 2 bases. This CDR3 region has 14 residues. The CDR3 DNA reads as TGTGCCAGCAATGGGAGGGGTGTCCCCTACGAGCAGTACTTC. Its translation is CASNGRGVPYEQYF.

This clonotype turned up a few times. V is TRBV20-1 and J is TRBJ2-5; 8 bases map to TRBD1. The V segment lost 5 bases and the J segment 4 bases; nucleotides outside the gene matches: 9. Germline V lookup: CDR1 DFQATT, CDR2 SNEGSKA (reference sequence). The CDR3 is 14 amino acids. For the CDR3, the DNA is TGCAGTGCTCCCCGGCAGGGGGCAAGAGAGACCCAGTACTTC. Translated: CSAPRQGARETQYF.

Many counts were recorded for this clonotype. CDR3 sequence: CASSLTGSGTGELFF. Here the CDR3 DNA reads TGCGCCAGCAGCCTAACAGGGTCTGGCACCGGGGAGCTGTTTTTT. The chain joins TRBV5-1 to TRBJ2-2; weak D call: TRBD1 (6 bases). V was clipped by 4 bases and J by 4 bases, with 14 bases between them. There are 15 residues in the CDR3. Germline V gives CDR1 SGHRS, CDR2 YFSETQ. Together with reference TRBV5-1 and TRBJ2-2, the CDR3 gives the full variable domain: KAGVTQTPRYLIKTRGQQVTLSCSPISGHRSVSWYQQTPGQGLQFLFEYFSETQRNKGNFPGRFSGRQFSNSRSEMNVSTLELGDSALYLCASSLTGSGTGELFFGEGSRLTVL.

This clonotype was seen only a few times. This chain connects TRBV7-8 to TRBJ1-5, with 9 bases that match TRBD1. V lost 4 bases, J lost 11 bases, and 15 bases stayed unmatched. This CDR3 spans 16 amino acids. Germline V gene data show CDR1 as SGHVS and CDR2 as FQNEAQ. CDR3 in amino acids: CASSSRTGDVFTAQHF. In nucleotides, the CDR3 is TGTGCCAGCAGCTCAAGGACAGGGGATGTGTTTACGGCCCAGCATTTT. The full variable domain, in which reference TRBV7-8 and TRBJ1-5 provide the parts outside the CDR3, is GAGVSQSPRYKVAKRGQDVALRCDPISGHVSLFWYQQALGQGPEFLTYFQNEAQLDKSGLPSDRFFAERPEGSVSTLKIQRTQQEDSAVYLCASSSRTGDVFTAQHFGDGTRLSIL.

This clonotype was detected only a few times. V gene TRBV29-1 combines with J gene TRBJ2-3; D gene ambiguous. Germline V gene data show CDR1 as SQVTM and CDR2 as ANQGSEA. The CDR3 length is 12 residues. V lost 6 bases and J 5 bases, leaving 12 bases between the germline ends. CDR3 in DNA: TGCAGCGTACCGTTGCTGGGAGATACGCAGTATTTT. Protein product: CSVPLLGDTQYF.

The V and J genes are TRBV20-1 and TRBJ2-3; a possible D gene is TRBD1 (5 bases). There are 15 residues in the CDR3. Germline V gene lookup returns CDR1 DFQATT and CDR2 SNEGSKA (reference sequence). V lost 0 bases and J 6 bases, leaving 16 bases between the germline ends. The CDR3 DNA is TGCAGTGCTAGAGATGCAGGGAAGATTTCGGATACGCAGTATTTT. Translated, it gives CSARDAGKISDTQYF.